The 13 T cell receptor beta chains below come from one sample, sequenced in a study of response to subunit inactivated influenza vaccine. Each CDR3 protein is one row after TCRdb ran MiXCR on the RT-PCR reads. Here the sample spans fewer than 600,000 distinct CDR3 sequences, roughly 7.6% being singletons. The input for sequencing was PBMCs from blood, taken around 2 years after vaccination. The receptors derive from a man aged 45 to 70 who received an inactivated influenza vaccine.

The table lists this clonotype with a few counts. The genes are TRBV29-1 and TRBJ1-1, with D maybe TRBD1 (5 bases). Germline-derived CDR1 and CDR2 are SQVTM and ANQGSEA. The CDR3 runs to 15 residues. Between the trimmed V and J ends, which lost 5 bases and 2 bases, there was a span of 18 bases. CDR3: CSVPGGRAVNTEAFF. The CDR3 DNA reads TGCAGCGTTCCTGGGGGACGGGCTGTAAACACTGAAGCTTTCTTT.

This clonotype was counted many times. The V and J genes are TRBV5-1 and TRBJ1-6, with D hard to call. The CDR3 runs to 15 residues. Germline V gives CDR1 SGHRS, CDR2 YFSETQ. Trimming removed 5 bases from V and 0 bases from J, with 9 bases in between. Here the CDR3 reads CASSRTSSYNSPLHF. The CDR3 coding sequence is TGCGCCAGCAGTAGAACGAGCTCCTATAATTCACCCCTCCACTTT.

This clonotype was seen at least ten times. The chain uses TRBV6-2 or TRBV6-3 and TRBJ1-5; D ambiguous. The CDR3 loop spans 13 amino acids. Between the trimmed V and J ends, which lost 0 bases and 7 bases, there was a span of 7 bases. The germline gives CDR1 MNHEY, CDR2 SVGEGT. Here the CDR3 reads CASSYSGTQPQHF. CDR3 nucleotides: TGTGCCAGCAGTTACTCTGGAACCCAGCCCCAGCATTTT.

This clonotype has just a few counts. The CDR3 sequence: CSARDPTEGMETQYF. The DNA of the CDR3 is TGCAGTGCTAGAGACCCGACAGAGGGCATGGAGACCCAGTACTTC. This rearrangement joins TRBV20-1 to TRBJ2-5; D is tentatively TRBD1 or TRBD2 (5 bases each). Trimming took off 0 bases at V and 5 bases at J, with 16 bases between the two ends. Germline V gives CDR1 DFQATT, CDR2 SNEGSKA (reference sequence). The CDR3 length is 15 residues.

This clonotype has ten or more counts. The chain combines TRBV5-1 with TRBJ2-5; TRBD1 agrees at 8 bases. Germline V CDR1 and CDR2: SGHRS, YFSETQ. V dropped 1 base and J dropped 5; count of bases not matched to a gene: 1. The CDR3 is made up of 13 amino acids. In DNA form, the CDR3 reads TGCGCCAGCAGCTTGCAGGGGGCGGAGACCCAGTACTTC. This sequence encodes CASSLQGAETQYF.

This clonotype was picked up a small number of times. V gene TRBV20-1 combines with J gene TRBJ2-7; D is unclear. The CDR3 consists of 14 residues. The germline CDR1 and CDR2 sequences are DFQATT and SNEGSKA (reference sequence). The germline V and J ends were trimmed by 3 bases and 3 bases, with 15 bases remaining between them. CDR3: CSASHPPLYYEQYF. In DNA, the CDR3 is TGCAGTGCTAGCCACCCCCCACTCTACTACGAGCAGTACTTC.

The chain recombines TRBV20-1 with TRBJ1-6, with D perhaps TRBD1 (5 bases). From germline, CDR1 is DFQATT and CDR2 SNEGSKA (reference sequence). The ends were cut back, 3 bases at V and 5 bases at J, with 11 bases in the middle. The CDR3 consists of 14 residues. CDR3 protein: CSARMGRDNSPLHF. The CDR3 bases are TGCAGTGCTAGGATGGGCAGGGATAATTCACCCCTCCACTTT.

The table lists this clonotype with many counts. The rearrangement links TRBV5-1 to TRBJ2-2; D is possibly TRBD1 (6 bases). Per germline, CDR1 SGHRS and CDR2 YFSETQ. The CDR3 is made up of 15 amino acids. V lost 4 bases to trimming and J lost 3 bases, with 13 bases between them. CDR3 sequence: CASSLRDIHTGELFF. The CDR3 nucleotides read TGCGCCAGCAGCCTCCGGGACATCCACACCGGGGAGCTGTTTTTT.

This clonotype was detected ten times or more. The chain employs TRBV18 and TRBJ2-5; no firm D call. The CDR3 is made up of 14 amino acids. V gave up 2 bases and J gave up 1 base, with 8 bases separating them. Germline V lookup: CDR1 KGHSH, CDR2 LQKENI. The CDR3 region is CASSPTGAQETQYF. DNA for the CDR3: TGTGCCAGCTCACCAACCGGTGCCCAAGAGACCCAGTACTTC.

The sample holds many counts of this clonotype. V and J are TRBV7-9 and TRBJ2-7; D is uncertain. The CDR3 extends over 11 amino acids. Germline-derived CDR1 and CDR2 are SEHNR and FQNEAQ (reference sequence). The germline V and J ends were trimmed by 5 bases and 4 bases, with 6 bases remaining between them. The CDR3 nucleotides read TGTGCCAGCAGCCCCCAGTACGAGCAGTACTTC. It yields the protein CASSPQYEQYF. The full variable domain, completed using reference TRBV7-9 and TRBJ2-7, is DTGVSQNPRHKITKRGQNVTFRCDPISEHNRLYWYRQTLGQGPEFLTYFQNEAQLEKSRLLSDRFSAERPKGSFSTLEIQRTEQGDSAMYLCASSPQYEQYFGPGTRLTVT.

This clonotype was found many times. The V and J genes are TRBV25-1 and TRBJ2-1, with D hard to call. Trimming left V 5 bases short and J 8 bases short, with 10 bases between. The germline CDR1 and CDR2 sequences are MGHDK and SYGVNS. The CDR3 consists of 12 residues. CDR3 in amino acids: CASSRSHYEQFF. CDR3 bases: TGTGCCAGCAGTCGTTCGCATTATGAGCAGTTCTTC.

The chain combines TRBV18 with TRBJ2-7; TRBD1 is a possible D gene (6 bases). The CDR3 has 14 residues. Germline CDR1 is KGHSH and CDR2 is LQKENI. V lost 3 bases and J lost 3, with 12 bases in between. CDR3 coding DNA: TGTGCCAGCTCACCCTTTTCAGGGGACTACGAGCAGTACTTC. As protein: CASSPFSGDYEQYF. Looking up the rest from reference TRBV18 and TRBJ2-7 gives the full variable domain: NAGVMQNPRHLVRRRGQEARLRCSPMKGHSHVYWYRQLPEEGLKFMVYLQKENIIDESGMPKERFSAEFPKEGPSILRIQQVVRGDSAAYFCASSPFSGDYEQYFGPGTRLTVT.

The genes are TRBV5-1 and TRBJ2-3; D call uncertain. Trimming took 7 bases from V and 0 from J, leaving 12 bases between them. Germline CDR1 SGHRS, CDR2 YFSETQ. CDR3 length equals 14 residues. In DNA form, the CDR3 reads TGCGCCAGCGGGTGGCAGACCAGCACAGATACGCAGTATTTT. Translating gives CASGWQTSTDTQYF.